Below are 18 T cell receptor beta chains sequenced from a single sample in a study of T cell clones after liver transplantation. The assay was immunoSEQ multiplex PCR, and TCRdb's table has in-frame clones only and misses some. This sample has around 19,000 clones, with approximately 88% found just once. Sequenced here: CD8+ T cells from blood, sampled before liver transplant. These receptors originate from a human donor who received a liver transplant.

The chain uses TRBV30 and TRBJ1-2; no clear D gene. Germline CDR1 and CDR2: GTSNPN and SVGIG (reference sequence). V gave up 6 bases and J gave up 8 bases, with 13 bases separating them. There are 11 residues in the CDR3. Here the CDR3 reads CACPMLGGYTF. Written as DNA, the CDR3 is TGTGCCTGCCCGATGTTAGGAGGCTACACCTTC.

This sequence joins TRBV5-1 and TRBJ1-1, with 8 bases that match TRBD1. Germline-derived CDR1 and CDR2 are SGHRS and YFSETQ. V shed 5 bases, J shed 5 bases, and the junction held 5 bases outside the gene matches. The CDR3 is 13 residues long. CDR3 loop: CASSFTGGTEAFF. The CDR3 region has the DNA TGCGCCAGCAGTTTTACAGGGGGGACTGAAGCTTTCTTT.

In its sample, this clone was seen once. The chain carries TRBV6-5 and TRBJ1-5; no clear D. Germline lookup yields CDR1 MNHEY and CDR2 SVGAGI. CDR3 length: 13 residues. V lost 8 bases and J lost 4, with 12 bases in between. CDR3 DNA sequence: TGTGCCAGCGGCCCAGGAGCAAATCAGCCCCAGCATTTT. As protein: CASGPGANQPQHF.

This chain connects TRBV28 to TRBJ1-5; D is uncertain. CDR3 length: 16 residues. Germline V lookup: CDR1 MDHEN, CDR2 SYDVKM. The V and J ends lost 3 bases and 0 bases respectively, with 12 bases between them. The CDR3 protein is CASSFWREYSNQPQHF. The CDR3 nucleotides are TGTGCCAGCAGTTTTTGGAGGGAATATAGCAATCAGCCCCAGCATTTT.

The rearrangement links TRBV27 to TRBJ2-2; TRBD1 agrees at 8 bases. The CDR3 is 14 residues long. V was pared by 8 bases and J by 6 bases, with 8 bases of the junction left unmatched. Germline V gene data show CDR1 as MNHEY and CDR2 as SMNVEV (reference sequence). For the CDR3, the DNA is TGTGCCAGCTTATCGACAGGGGCGGCCGGGGAGCTGTTTTTT. Protein: CASLSTGAAGELFF.

The chain carries TRBV19 and TRBJ1-5; D perhaps matches TRBD1 (6 bases). Per germline, CDR1 LNHDA and CDR2 SQIVND (reference sequence). The length of the CDR3 is 13 residues. The V gene lost 6 bases and the J gene lost 9 bases, with 15 bases spanning the gap. CDR3 nucleotide sequence: TGTGCCAGTAGCCCGGGGGCTTCGGGGCCCCAGCATTTT. It yields the protein CASSPGASGPQHF.

The chain combines TRBV27 with TRBJ1-1, with a possible D match to TRBD1 (5 bases). Per the germline V gene, CDR1 is MNHEY and CDR2 is SMNVEV (reference sequence). V gave up 2 bases and J gave up 0 bases, with 10 bases separating them. The CDR3 runs 15 residues. In DNA, the CDR3 is TGTGCCAGCAGTTTAAATAAAGGGGTGAACACTGAAGCTTTCTTT. Amino acids: CASSLNKGVNTEAFF.

This chain joins TRBV19 and TRBJ1-1; no clear D gene. CDR1 LNHDA and CDR2 SQIVND come from the germline V gene (reference sequence). The CDR3 consists of 13 residues. V was trimmed by 3 bases and J by 6 bases, leaving 11 bases between them. Here the CDR3 DNA reads TGTGCCAGTAGTATGGGATATACGTCTGAAGCTTTCTTT. This codes for CASSMGYTSEAFF.

This chain joins TRBV19 and TRBJ1-5, with TRBD1 identical over 11 bases. J gave up 6 bases and V 1 base, and 5 bases lay outside the gene matches. The V gene's germline CDR1 is LNHDA and CDR2 SQIVND (reference sequence). This CDR3 is built from 16 residues. The CDR3 DNA is TGTGCCAGTAGTATAGTCTGGACAGGGGGCAGTCAGCCCCAGCATTTT. Translation: CASSIVWTGGSQPQHF.

V gene TRBV5-1 combines with J gene TRBJ2-5; 7 positions match TRBD2. With V trimmed by 4 bases and J by 0 bases, 9 bases remained unmatched. CDR1 and CDR2 (germline): SGHRS, YFSETQ. This CDR3 is built from 16 residues. The CDR3 is CASSVFSRENQETQYF. The DNA of the CDR3 is TGCGCCAGCAGCGTATTCTCGCGGGAGAACCAAGAGACCCAGTACTTC.

The chain has TRBV27 and TRBJ2-3; 7 bases map to TRBD1. Germline CDR1 reads MNHEY; CDR2 reads SMNVEV (reference sequence). The CDR3 contains 15 residues. Unmatched junction bases numbered 4, after V lost 1 base and J lost 3 bases. The CDR3 sequence is CASSLWNRGTDTQYF. As DNA, the CDR3 is TGTGCCAGCAGTTTATGGAACAGGGGAACAGATACGCAGTATTTT.

The chain carries TRBV13 and TRBJ2-4; tentative D call: TRBD2 (6 bases). Per the germline V gene, CDR1 is PRHDT and CDR2 is FYEKMQ (reference sequence). The CDR3 loop spans 15 amino acids. Trimming took off 3 bases at V and 0 bases at J, with 9 bases between the two ends. The chain's CDR3 is CASSFWGVAKNIQYF. CDR3 DNA sequence: TGTGCCAGCAGCTTCTGGGGGGTAGCCAAAAACATTCAGTACTTC.

The chain joins TRBV19 to TRBJ1-5; D uncertain. V was cut by 1 base and J by 7 bases, with 17 bases left in between. CDR1 is LNHDA and CDR2 is SQIVND in the germline V gene (reference sequence). The CDR3 totals 16 residues. CDR3 DNA: TGTGCCAGTAGTATAGCCCCGGACGGCCTCCCGCAGCCCCAGCATTTT. This encodes CASSIAPDGLPQPQHF.

The CDR3 nucleotides are TGTGCCAGCAGCGCACCCTTTGAAAGGGAATACAATGAGCAGTTCTTC. It codes for CASSAPFEREYNEQFF. The chain employs TRBV11-2 and TRBJ2-1; D not certain. The CDR3 is 16 amino acids. V was trimmed by 5 bases and J by 4 bases, leaving 18 bases between them. Germline assignment: CDR1 SGHAT and CDR2 FQNNGV.

The J gene is TRBJ2-7, the V gene TRBV6-5; possible D gene TRBD2, 5 bases. Germline V lookup: CDR1 MNHEY, CDR2 SVGAGI. CDR3 length equals 14 residues. Trimming removed 0 bases at V and 3 bases at J, with 9 bases between. The CDR3 spells CASSYSSGNYEQYF. The CDR3 DNA reads as TGTGCCAGCAGTTACTCCTCGGGGAACTACGAGCAGTACTTC.

Written as DNA, the CDR3 is TGTGCTAGTGGTTTCACCCTAGCGGGAGGATACAATGAGCAGTTCTTC. Amino acid sequence: CASGFTLAGGYNEQFF. The genes are TRBV12-5 and TRBJ2-1, with 11 bases matching TRBD2. The ends lost 3 bases at V and 4 bases at J; junction bases unmatched: 5. The CDR3 has 16 amino acids. CDR1 is LGHNT, CDR2 FRNRAP, per germline.

The chain carries TRBV5-6 and TRBJ2-5, with TRBD2 matching over 8 bases. The J segment lost 2 bases and the V segment lost 0 bases, leaving 3 bases of the junction unmatched. The CDR3 sequence is 15 residues long. From germline, CDR1 is SGHDT and CDR2 YYEEEE. This CDR3 is CASSLGGRPQETQYF. The DNA for the CDR3 is TGTGCCAGCAGCTTGGGCGGGAGGCCTCAAGAGACCCAGTACTTC.

The rearrangement uses TRBV28 and TRBJ1-4, with TRBD1 matching 10 bases. Losses at the gene ends were 6 bases for V and 6 bases for J; bases not matched to a gene: 7. The CDR3 is made up of 15 amino acids. Germline V lookup: CDR1 MDHEN, CDR2 SYDVKM. The CDR3 bases are TGTGCCAGCAGCTGGGACAGGGGAAGATATGAAAAACTGTTTTTT. Translation gives CASSWDRGRYEKLFF.